This T cell receptor beta chain appears in the sequencing data of a study of T cell responses to AZD1222 COVID-19 vaccine (dated by TCRdb to the early 2020s). For the study in its entirety: AZD1222 recipients with second doses at about 4 weeks or about 12 weeks were pooled, because spike-specific TCR depth and breadth did not differ between schedules. TCR sequencing was performed for roughly 250 trial participants, of whom about 200 were given two doses of AZD1222 and some 25 were given two doses of MenACWY control vaccine. Trial participants were enrolled into age subgroups of 18-55, 56-69 and 70-plus years, which contained approximately 150, 28 and 58 TCR-sequenced participants, respectively.

Notes on this clone: The clone's antigen remains unknown. Base qualities are missing; no much larger clone stands one base away.

Study-wide findings and limitations: After two AZD1222 doses, spike-specific TCR breadth and depth were significantly higher than at day 0 and than in MenACWY recipients. Participants were mostly white British, with more females than males. The authors suggested clonal diversity may have been underestimated. Because no day 14 peak-response samples were available, repertoires were characterized only after the peak T cell response. Epitopes outside the regions mutated in the B.1.351 and B.1.1.7 variants were reportedly recognized by nearly half of the unique spike-specific TCRs. In the small 56-69-year group, the increase in depth fell short of significance, most likely because of low power. Conclusions about previously exposed vaccinees were limited because only six AZD1222 recipients were SARS-CoV-2 seropositive at baseline. CD4 TCRs associated with the vaccine covered the entire spike protein, and the dominant responses were in regions 160-218 and 743-854.

The CDR3 regions of human TCRbeta chains were subjected to immunosequencing. Processing in the source paper ran as follows. TCRs in the repertoires were compared against a reference library of SARS-CoV-2-specific TCRs that had been generated with the MIRA antigen-specificity platform. Breadth was defined as the fraction of unique TCRs that were SARS-CoV-2-associated. Depth was defined as the fraction of total T cells that were SARS-CoV-2-associated. Each spike-specific TCR was assigned to its reactive spike region and to a CD4 or CD8 class using the MIRA data. Log10-transformed breadth and depth values were compared by one-way ANOVA with Sidak's multiple comparisons tests. Held by TCRdb, this immuneACCESS table contains in-frame sequences only and omits some clones. Under half of the omission traces to an unresolved V gene where checked; the cause of the rest is unknown. V and J calls and clone size are copied from that table; D and trimming were computed from the DNA. The sample table contains about 98,000 clones; only one count was recorded for about 88% of them. In total, the top ten clones hold approximately 5.1% of the sample.

The sample's time point, from its label and the paper: baseline before first vaccination. Vaccinee samples were obtained from the UK trials COV001 and COV002, which included a single-blind randomized controlled phase 2/3 trial of AZD1222 (ChAdOx1 nCoV-19) in healthy adults. Trial participant PBMC samples were collected at day 0 and day 28 after the second dose for TCRbeta chain sequencing. The receptor comes from an adult in good health. The sample consisted of peripheral blood, taken on day 0 of AZD1222 vaccination.

The CDR3 sequence is CASRGPSVSYNEQFF. The sequenced DNA is TGTGCCAGCAGGGGACCATCCGTATCATACAATGAGCAGTTCTTC. The rearrangement combines TRBV19 with TRBJ2-1; TRBD1 could be the D gene, as 6 bases match. The CDR3 numbers 15 residues from cysteine through phenylalanine. Only the CDR3 part of the read is kept: 45 bases, read in frame from the first base. Trimming takes 9 bases from V and 4 bases from J, and the germline ends sit 19 bases apart. CDR1 is given as LNHDA and CDR2 as SQIVND, both from the germline V gene (reference sequence).